Given below is one T cell receptor beta chain in context. This clone was picked up a small number of times. Its antigen has not been determined. One base away there is no much larger clone; base qualities are not given. The germline V gene specifies ENHRY as CDR1 and SYGVKD as CDR2. Germline trimming: 4 bases from V, 6 bases from J; junction bases outside gene matches: 10. From the cysteine through the phenylalanine, the CDR3 covers 15 amino acids. Only the CDR3 DNA is retained, 45 bases long and in frame from the first base. The cohort comprised some 730 healthy bone marrow donors. Cohort members were all nominally healthy when sampled, although unrecorded immune exposures were likely present. The donor was CMV seropositive and was included in the group of almost 300 seropositive cohort members. A peripheral blood sample was provided by each donor, and peripheral blood mononuclear cells were used for TCR beta sequencing. The Qiagen DNeasy Blood Extraction Kit was used to extract genomic DNA from the blood cell samples.

The record originates from a study of cytomegalovirus exposure and HLA in healthy donors (TCRdb year 2017). As for the study more broadly: In an earlier analysis of around 540 of the donors, about 260 Gb of sequence data and 100 million or so unique TCR beta sequences from about 179 million T cells were reported. Around 320 gigabases of sequencing data and around 87 million unique TCR sequences were included in an early release covering 550 to 650 HLA-typed donors. The genetic ancestry cluster associated with self-reported Caucasian donors included about 81% of the roughly 400 genotyped donors. The study aimed to test whether signatures of past pathogen exposure could be identified by cataloging public T cell receptors. The T cell repertoires of around 670 subjects were profiled by immunosequencing and related to cytomegalovirus serostatus. Along with the approximately 670-subject first cohort, a separate validation cohort of 120 different subjects was used. High-throughput TCR immunosequencing, statistical association of individual TCRs with disease status, and machine learning were combined to predict cytomegalovirus infection status. A later analysis re-analyzed previously published TCR beta repertoires from about 730 donors and added high-resolution HLA genotyping to study TCR occurrence patterns. In the later analysis, no new phenotypic data were used to find candidate immune exposures; instead, reliance was placed on TCR beta sequences and their occurrence across donors. To decide whether each TCR beta V gene segment behaved as functional or pseudogenic, an earlier analysis of some 580 of the donors relied on high-throughput TCR beta sequencing. Donor age, sex, ethnicity and CMV serostatus were compiled alongside the repertoire data. In a later genetic analysis, genome-wide SNP genotypes for 398 of the 666 donors were used, and that subset was treated as a discovery cohort. All discovery cohort repertoires had been generated using a single sequencing platform. HLA typing covered class I and class II loci at four-digit resolution. The number of donors typed differed by locus, with roughly 620-630 for A, B, C, DRB1 and DQB1, 522 for DQA1, 600 to 610 for DPA1, and 472 for DPB1. Several DR-DQ haplotypes were treated as single units for association and clustering because of strong linkage in the cohort. Across 398 genotyped donors of the cohort, an average of approximately 240,000 unique TCR beta nucleotide sequences per donor were sequenced, and approximately 19% of those sequences were non-productive. On the study overall, not on this receptor specifically: Assigning TCR associations to individual alleles was difficult when HLA alleles, especially DR and DQ, strongly co-occurred. Most CMV-associated TCR beta chains appeared to be HLA-restricted in a later analysis, and the HLA associations seemed to be driven largely by CMV exposure. A later analysis reported that several top co-occurrence clusters appeared linked to parvovirus B19, influenza, CMV and Epstein-Barr virus. The classifier was reported to diagnose cytomegalovirus status with high specificity and sensitivity in both the original and validation cohorts. CMV serostatus was the only immune exposure information available for the cohort. Some IMGT-functional V segments, including TRBV6-2 and TRBV6-3, could not be told apart with the 87-base-pair reads, so those segments were excluded. The authors suggested that the approach could potentially be extended to other disease states and immunological phenotypes. While some public TCRs were present in many individuals, most TCR sequences turned up only very rarely across donors. Three of the identified cytomegalovirus-associated TCR beta chains were confirmed in vitro to be specific for cytomegalovirus antigens. In this cohort, only TCR beta chains were sequenced, and detectable features were limited by the absence of alpha or paired-chain data. At a false discovery rate of 0.05, a later analysis linked 15,000 to 20,000 TCR beta sequences to specific HLA alleles. The presence/absence analyses assumed that sequencing depth was roughly uniform across donors, and that assumption may not be true. In the study, 150 to 200 TCR beta chains were listed as associated with cytomegalovirus. Because HLA typing was unavailable for some donors at each locus, only the typed subset was used in association tests. In a later analysis, HLA-associated TCR beta chains showed more clonal expansion and lower generation probabilities than non-associated chains that were equally common. The earlier analysis of around 600 of the donors excluded about 16 rarely observed V segments, including chromosome 9 orphons, because counts were too low. Compared with the approximately 670-donor mean, donors in an Asian-associated ancestry cluster had fewer N-insertions in productive TCRs, according to a later genetic analysis. Broadly in line with IMGT annotations, most TCR beta V segments showed up in productive rearrangements about 87% or about 30% of the time in an earlier analysis of 450 to 600 of the donors. A later genetic analysis associated a missense DCLRE1C variant with V-gene and J-gene trimming of TCR beta chains, and an independent cohort replicated the association. Linkage disequilibrium might explain the correlated functional status among segregating V segments, but an unknown experimental factor could not be ruled out. A further reported finding was that TCR beta sequences accurately predicted the HLA-A and HLA-B alleles for most subjects in the first cohort. According to a later analysis, TCR association rates differed among HLA loci, with DRB1 alleles showing the most associated TCRs and HLA-C alleles showing the fewest. A cluster of highly shared sequence variants was judged likely to represent a technical artifact of the sequencing pipeline.

The library was built by means of the immunoSEQ multiplex PCR assay. For the multiplex PCR, a mixture combining 60 forward primers for TCR Vbeta segments and 13 reverse primers for TCR Jbeta segments was used. A multiplex PCR assay on genomic DNA amplified the CDR3 region of rearranged TCR beta genes. Amplified TCR beta libraries were sequenced as 87-base-pair reads on the Illumina HiSeq System. For the original study's pipeline: Across the 666 repertoires, a later analysis counted 60 million to 90 million unique TCR beta chains, roughly 11 million of which were shared by at least two donors. Raw reads were error-corrected and collapsed into unique sequences with a nearest-neighbor algorithm that merged closely related sequences to remove PCR and sequencing errors. CDR3 sequences were aligned to IMGT reference sequences to assign V, D and J gene segments. For a sequence to be retained, a match of at least six nucleotides was required to both a V gene segment and a J gene segment. A rearrangement was called productive if the CDR3 had no stop codons and remained in frame with V and J, and every other rearrangement was called non-productive. Following IMGT convention, CDR3 was defined as the stretch from the second conserved V-encoded cysteine to the conserved J-encoded phenylalanine. The earlier analysis of fewer than 750 of the donors excluded sequences that lacked an unambiguous match to a single V gene segment. An earlier analysis of approximately 590 of the donors classified V segments as functional when productive rearrangements were above 56.7% and as segregating when the standard deviation between donors was above 5%. To diagnose cytomegalovirus status from the catalog of TCR beta chain sequences, a statistical classification framework was built. In a later analysis, TCR nucleotide sequences were compared against IMGT/GENE-DB human TR gene sequences so that V and J genes could be assigned. Using the TCRdist pipeline, a later analysis assigned CDR3 sequences along with most-parsimonious VDJ recombination scenarios. A later analysis defined each TCR beta chain by its CDR3 amino acid sequence plus V-gene family, and excluded reads lacking a unique V-gene family. In a later analysis, some 600 highly shared, low-generation-probability nucleotide sequences were removed to address suspected cross-contamination and a sequencing artifact. A later analysis calculated a clonal expansion index for each public chain from normalized within-repertoire ranks of inferred template counts. In a later analysis, generation probabilities were computed with a VDJ recombination model fitted to out-of-frame rearrangements, and the resulting probabilities were checked against IGoR. Hypergeometric tests were used in a later analysis to score TCR-TCR, TCR-HLA and TCR-CMV co-occurrence, with a repertoire-size bias correction applied to the TCR pairs. False discovery rates were estimated in a later analysis by permuting HLA or CMV assignments 20 times. In a later analysis, co-occurring TCRs were grouped using DBSCAN, with TCRdist sequence similarity added in when clustering inside HLA-allele-positive subsets. Repertoires with fewer than 30,000 or more than 120,000 public chains were left out of co-occurrence clustering, as were five repertoires with anomalous nucleotide sharing. TCRdb mirrors the immuneACCESS table, restricted to in-frame sequences. Some clones are absent from its copies; in checked studies, under half trace to an unresolved V gene, and the reason for the others is unknown. V and J calls and clone size come straight from that table; D and trimming were deduced from the DNA. Counted in this sample were 150,000 to 200,000 clones; 60% to 80% of them appeared once. About 14% of the sample is taken by the ten largest.

The sample taken for sequencing was PBMCs. The sequence was collected from a man aged 45 to 65 in good health and CMV-seropositive. Recombination linked TRBV10-3 to TRBJ2-7; 9 middle bases align to TRBD1. The DNA sequence is given as TGTGCCATCAGTGGGGGATGGACAGGGGAGGGCGAGCAGTACTTC. This yields the protein CAISGGWTGEGEQYF.